This T cell receptor (beta chain) was sequenced in a study of patients and donors after allogeneic stem cell transplantation. In TCRdb, the RT-PCR reads were re-called with MiXCR into one record per CDR3 protein. Among some 87,000 distinct CDR3 sequences listed, 40% to 60% were seen once. The CDR3 runs to 16 residues. Germline CDR1 SEHNR, CDR2 FQNEAQ (reference sequence). V gave up 1 base and J gave up 1 base, with 13 bases separating them. The chain links TRBV7-9 to TRBJ2-5; D not resolved. The sample was blood, either unsorted or a sorted T cell fraction (not recorded which). This clonotype was sampled from a human donor who was either an allogeneic HSCT recipient or a stem cell or donor lymphocyte infusion donor (not recorded which). It is not recorded whose cells these are; they may come from a transplant donor. CDR3 region: CASSLDVGGSQETQYF. Written as DNA, the CDR3 is TGTGCCAGCAGCTTAGACGTGGGTGGTTCCCAAGAGACCCAGTACTTC.